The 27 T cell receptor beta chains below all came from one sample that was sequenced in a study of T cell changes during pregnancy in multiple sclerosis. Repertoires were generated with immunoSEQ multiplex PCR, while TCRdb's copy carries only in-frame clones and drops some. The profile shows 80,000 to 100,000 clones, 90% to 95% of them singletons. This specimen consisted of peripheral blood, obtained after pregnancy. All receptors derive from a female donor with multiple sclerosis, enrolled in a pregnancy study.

The chain's CDR3 is CASSVDGSYNEQFF. The CDR3 region has the DNA TGTGCCAGCAGCGTCGACGGGAGCTACAATGAGCAGTTCTTC. V and J are TRBV7-6 and TRBJ2-1; weak D call: TRBD2 (6 bases). CDR1 and CDR2 from the germline V gene are SGHVS and FNYEAQ. V lost 5 bases and J 3 bases, leaving 11 bases between the germline ends. This CDR3 comprises 14 residues.

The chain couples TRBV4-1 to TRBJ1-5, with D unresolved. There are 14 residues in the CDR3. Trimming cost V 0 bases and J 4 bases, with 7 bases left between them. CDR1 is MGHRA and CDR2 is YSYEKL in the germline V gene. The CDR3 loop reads CASSQDSRNQPQHF. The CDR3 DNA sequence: TGCGCCAGCAGCCAAGATTCGCGGAATCAGCCCCAGCATTTT.

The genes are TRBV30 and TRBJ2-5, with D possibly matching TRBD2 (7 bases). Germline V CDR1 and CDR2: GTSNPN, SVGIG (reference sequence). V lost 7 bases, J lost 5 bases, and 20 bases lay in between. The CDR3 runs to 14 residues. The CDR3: CASLGGRDWETQYF. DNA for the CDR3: TGTGCCTCCTTGGGGGGGCGAGATTGGGAGACCCAGTACTTC.

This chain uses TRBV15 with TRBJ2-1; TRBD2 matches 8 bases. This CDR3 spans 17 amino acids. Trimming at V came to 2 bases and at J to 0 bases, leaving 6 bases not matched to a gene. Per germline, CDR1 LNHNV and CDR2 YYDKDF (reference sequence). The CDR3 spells CATSRTTSASSYNEQFF. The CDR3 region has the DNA TGTGCCACCAGCAGAACGACTAGCGCGAGCTCCTACAATGAGCAGTTCTTC. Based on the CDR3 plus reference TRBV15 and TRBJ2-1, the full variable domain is DAMVIQNPRYQVTQFGKPVTLSCSQTLNHNVMYWYQQKSSQAPKLLFHYYDKDFNNEADTPDNFQSRRPNTSFCFLDIRSPGLGDTAMYLCATSRTTSASSYNEQFFGPGTRLTVL.

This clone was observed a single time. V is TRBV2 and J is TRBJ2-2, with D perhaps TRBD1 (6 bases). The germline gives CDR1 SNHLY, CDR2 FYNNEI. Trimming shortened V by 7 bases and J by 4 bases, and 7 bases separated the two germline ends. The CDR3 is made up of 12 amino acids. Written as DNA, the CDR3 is TGTGCCAGCAACAGGGTCACCGGGGAGCTGTTTTTT. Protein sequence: CASNRVTGELFF.

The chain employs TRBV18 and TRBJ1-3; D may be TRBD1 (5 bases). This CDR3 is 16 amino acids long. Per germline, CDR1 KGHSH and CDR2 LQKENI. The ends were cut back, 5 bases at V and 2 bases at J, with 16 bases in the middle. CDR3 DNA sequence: TGTGCCAGCTCAAACCCCCGGGGGTCGCCTGGAAACACCATATATTTT. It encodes CASSNPRGSPGNTIYF.

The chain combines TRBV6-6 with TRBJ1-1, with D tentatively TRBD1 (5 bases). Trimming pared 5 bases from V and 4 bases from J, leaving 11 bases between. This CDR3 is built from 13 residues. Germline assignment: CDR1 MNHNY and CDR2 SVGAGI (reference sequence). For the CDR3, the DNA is TGTGCCAGCAGTCGAGTGGGGGGCACTGAAGCTTTCTTT. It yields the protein CASSRVGGTEAFF.

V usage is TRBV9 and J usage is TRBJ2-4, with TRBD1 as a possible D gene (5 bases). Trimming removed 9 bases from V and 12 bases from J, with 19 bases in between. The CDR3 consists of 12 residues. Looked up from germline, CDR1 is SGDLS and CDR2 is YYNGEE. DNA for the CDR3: TGTGCCAACTATACAGGCTCAGGCGCTCAGTACTTC. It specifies CANYTGSGAQYF.

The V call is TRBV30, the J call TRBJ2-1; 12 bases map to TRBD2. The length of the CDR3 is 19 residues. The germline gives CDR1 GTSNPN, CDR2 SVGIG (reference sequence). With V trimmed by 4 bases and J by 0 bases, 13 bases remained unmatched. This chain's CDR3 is CAWTIAWTSGTSSYNEQFF. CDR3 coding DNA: TGTGCCTGGACGATCGCGTGGACTAGCGGGACGAGCTCCTACAATGAGCAGTTCTTC.

CDR3 coding DNA: TGCGCCAGCAGCTTGGACGCTTACGGGAACACTGAAGCTTTCTTT. The encoded protein is CASSLDAYGNTEAFF. The chain uses TRBV5-1 and TRBJ1-1; unclear D gene. V gave up 0 bases and J gave up 1 base, with 10 bases separating them. Germline CDR1 is SGHRS and CDR2 is YFSETQ. The CDR3 runs 15 residues.

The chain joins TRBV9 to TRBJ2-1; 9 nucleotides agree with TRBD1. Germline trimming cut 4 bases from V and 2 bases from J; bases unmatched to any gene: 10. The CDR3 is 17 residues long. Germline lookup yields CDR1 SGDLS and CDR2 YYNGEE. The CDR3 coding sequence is TGTGCCAGCAGCAAACAGCACAGGGGGCTGACCTACAATGAGCAGTTCTTC. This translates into CASSKQHRGLTYNEQFF.

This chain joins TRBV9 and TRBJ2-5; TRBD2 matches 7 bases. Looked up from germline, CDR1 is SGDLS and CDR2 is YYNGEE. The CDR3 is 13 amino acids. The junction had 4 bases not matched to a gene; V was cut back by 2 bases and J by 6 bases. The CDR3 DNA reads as TGTGCCAGCAGCGTGGGGGGGTCCAAGACCCAGTACTTC. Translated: CASSVGGSKTQYF.

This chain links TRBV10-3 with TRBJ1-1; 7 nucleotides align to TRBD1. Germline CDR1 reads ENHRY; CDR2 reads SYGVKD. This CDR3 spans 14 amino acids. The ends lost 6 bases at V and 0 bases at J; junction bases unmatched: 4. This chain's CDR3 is CAISRDSLNTEAFF. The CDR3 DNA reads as TGTGCCATCAGCAGGGACAGCTTGAACACTGAAGCTTTCTTT.

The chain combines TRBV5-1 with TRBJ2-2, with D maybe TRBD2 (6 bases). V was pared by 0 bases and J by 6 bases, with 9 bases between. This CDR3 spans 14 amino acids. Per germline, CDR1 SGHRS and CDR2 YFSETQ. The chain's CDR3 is CASSLGRESGELFF. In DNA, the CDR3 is TGCGCCAGCAGCTTGGGGAGGGAATCCGGGGAGCTGTTTTTT.

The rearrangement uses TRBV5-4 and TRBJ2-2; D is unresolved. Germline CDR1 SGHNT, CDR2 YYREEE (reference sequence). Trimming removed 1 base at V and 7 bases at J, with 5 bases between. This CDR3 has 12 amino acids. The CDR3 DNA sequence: TGTGCCAGCAGCTTGATCGGCGGGGAGCTGTTTTTT. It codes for CASSLIGGELFF.

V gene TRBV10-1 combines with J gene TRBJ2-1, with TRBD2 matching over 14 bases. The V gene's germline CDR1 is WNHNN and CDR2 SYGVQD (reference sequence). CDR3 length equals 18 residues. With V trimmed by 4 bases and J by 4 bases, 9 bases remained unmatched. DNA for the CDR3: TGCGCCAGCAGTGCGGCCGGGACTAGCGGGAGTTTGTACAATGAGCAGTTCTTC. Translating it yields CASSAAGTSGSLYNEQFF.

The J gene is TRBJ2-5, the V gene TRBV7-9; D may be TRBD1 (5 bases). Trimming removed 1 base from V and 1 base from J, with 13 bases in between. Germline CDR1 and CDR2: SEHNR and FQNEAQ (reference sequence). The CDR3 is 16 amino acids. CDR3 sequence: CASSLGQFPSQETQYF. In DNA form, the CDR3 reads TGTGCCAGCAGCTTAGGACAGTTTCCGAGCCAAGAGACCCAGTACTTC.

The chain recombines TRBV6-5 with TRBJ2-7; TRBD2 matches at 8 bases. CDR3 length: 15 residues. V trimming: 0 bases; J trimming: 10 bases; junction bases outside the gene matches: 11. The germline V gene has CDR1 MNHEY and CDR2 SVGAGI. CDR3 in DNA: TGTGCCAGCAGTTACTCCCCGGGACTAGGAGCGACTCAGTACTTC. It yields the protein CASSYSPGLGATQYF.

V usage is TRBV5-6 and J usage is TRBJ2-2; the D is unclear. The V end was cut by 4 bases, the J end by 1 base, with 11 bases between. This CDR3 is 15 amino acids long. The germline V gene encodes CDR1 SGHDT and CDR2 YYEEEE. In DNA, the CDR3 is TGTGCCAGCAGCGCCGAAAGGAGGAACACCGGGGAGCTGTTTTTT. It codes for CASSAERRNTGELFF.

The CDR3: CASSFNTDTQYF. The CDR3 DNA sequence: TGCGCCAGCAGCTTTAACACAGATACGCAGTATTTT. The chain combines TRBV5-1 with TRBJ2-3; D gene unclear. Germline-derived CDR1 and CDR2 are SGHRS and YFSETQ. The CDR3 consists of 12 residues. Trimming removed 2 bases from V and 2 bases from J, with 3 bases in between.

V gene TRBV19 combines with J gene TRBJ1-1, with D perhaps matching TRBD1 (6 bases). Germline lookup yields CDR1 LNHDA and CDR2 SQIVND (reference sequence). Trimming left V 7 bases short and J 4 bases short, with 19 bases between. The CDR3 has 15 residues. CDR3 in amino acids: CASNHITGKRTEAFF. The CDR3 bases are TGTGCCAGTAACCATATAACAGGGAAGCGCACTGAAGCTTTCTTT.

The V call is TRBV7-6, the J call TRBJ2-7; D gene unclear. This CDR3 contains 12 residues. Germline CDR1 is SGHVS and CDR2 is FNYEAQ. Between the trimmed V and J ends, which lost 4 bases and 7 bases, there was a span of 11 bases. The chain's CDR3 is CASSSLLMEQYF. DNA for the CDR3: TGTGCCAGCAGCTCACTTCTAATGGAGCAGTACTTC.

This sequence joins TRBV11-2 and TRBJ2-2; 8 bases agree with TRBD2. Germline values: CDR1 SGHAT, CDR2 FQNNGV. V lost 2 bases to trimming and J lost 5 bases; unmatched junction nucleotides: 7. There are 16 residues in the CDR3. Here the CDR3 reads CASSLLRGAGTGELFF. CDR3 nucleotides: TGTGCCAGCAGCTTACTGCGGGGGGCCGGAACCGGGGAGCTGTTTTTT.

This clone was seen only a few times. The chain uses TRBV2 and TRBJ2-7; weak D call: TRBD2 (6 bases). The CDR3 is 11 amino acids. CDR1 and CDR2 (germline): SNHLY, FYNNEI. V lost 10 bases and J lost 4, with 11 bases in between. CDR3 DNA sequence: TGTGCCACCCAGGCGGGGTACGAGCAGTACTTC. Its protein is CATQAGYEQYF.

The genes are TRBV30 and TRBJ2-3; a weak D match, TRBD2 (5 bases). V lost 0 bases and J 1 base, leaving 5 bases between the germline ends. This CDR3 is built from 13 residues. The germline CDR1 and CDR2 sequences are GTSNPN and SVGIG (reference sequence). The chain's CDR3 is CAWSVAGTDTQYF. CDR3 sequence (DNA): TGTGCCTGGAGTGTAGCGGGCACAGATACGCAGTATTTT.

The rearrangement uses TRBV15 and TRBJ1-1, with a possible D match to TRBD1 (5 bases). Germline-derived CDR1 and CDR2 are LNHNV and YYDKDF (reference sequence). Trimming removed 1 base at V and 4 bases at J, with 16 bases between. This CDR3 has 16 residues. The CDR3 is CATSRALQVRGTEAFF. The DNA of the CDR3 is TGTGCCACCAGCAGAGCCCTACAGGTGCGGGGCACTGAAGCTTTCTTT.

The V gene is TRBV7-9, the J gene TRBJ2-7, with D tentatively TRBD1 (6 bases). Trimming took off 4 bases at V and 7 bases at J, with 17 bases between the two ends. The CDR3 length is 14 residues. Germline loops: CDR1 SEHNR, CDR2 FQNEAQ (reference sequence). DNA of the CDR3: TGTGCCAGCAGCTCCCCCGGACAGCCGGGTGAGCAGTACTTC. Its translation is CASSSPGQPGEQYF.